Shown below are 12 T cell receptor beta chains from a single sample sequenced in a study of blood T cells in healthy people across ages. Next came a second PCR, run for about 6 to 12 cycles, which used a sample-barcoded 5' primer along with a J-beta primer mix. TCRdb reprocessed the 5' RACE reads with MiXCR, giving one entry per CDR3 protein. The repertoire holds 700,000 to 1,000,000 distinct CDR3 sequences, roughly 44% seen once, with approximately 19% in the top ten. The specimen was blood. All receptors derive from a man between 60 and 70 years old in good health.

The chain employs TRBV5-5 and TRBJ2-5, with D uncertain. CDR3 length equals 15 residues. Germline CDR1 is SGHKS and CDR2 is YYEKEE (reference sequence). V lost 0 bases and J lost 1, with 10 bases in between. CDR3 in DNA: TGTGCCAGCAGCTTGGCGTATCTGGCCCAAGAGACCCAGTACTTC. Translating it yields CASSLAYLAQETQYF.

This clonotype was counted a few times. The rearrangement joins TRBV6-5 to TRBJ1-5; D is possibly TRBD1 (5 bases). V was pared by 6 bases and J by 5 bases, with 14 bases between. Germline CDR1 and CDR2: MNHEY and SVGAGI. The CDR3 consists of 14 residues. CDR3 nucleotides: TGTGCCAGCAGGAAAAACCGGGGCTATCAGCCCCAGCATTTT. Encoded protein: CASRKNRGYQPQHF.

This clonotype has a handful of counts. The chain has TRBV4-1 and TRBJ2-5; 9 nucleotides align to TRBD1. J lost 5 bases, V lost 1 base, and 8 bases had no gene match. The CDR3 runs 16 residues. In germline, CDR1 is MGHRA, CDR2 YSYEKL. Here the CDR3 reads CASSQAPGTGFETQYF. The CDR3 DNA follows: TGCGCCAGCAGCCAAGCCCCCGGGACAGGGTTCGAGACCCAGTACTTC.

This clonotype was found a few times. V gene TRBV6-2 or TRBV6-3 combines with J gene TRBJ2-7; 10 nucleotides align to TRBD1. This CDR3 spans 14 amino acids. The germline CDR1 and CDR2 sequences are MNHEY and SVGEGT. J gave up 7 bases and V 8 bases, and 11 bases lay outside the gene matches. This chain's CDR3 is CASSTYDRGLEQYF. DNA for the CDR3: TGTGCCAGCTCGACCTATGACAGGGGGCTTGAGCAGTACTTC.

This clonotype has a handful of counts. The rearrangement joins TRBV12-3 or TRBV12-4 to TRBJ2-4; 7 positions agree with TRBD1. The end of the DNA is better explained by TRBJ2-7, so the J call may be wrong. The CDR3 runs 14 residues. CDR3 DNA sequence: TGTGCCAGCAGTTCAGGGACAGAGGGTTACGAGCAGTACTTC. This translates into CASSSGTEGYEQYF.

The chain is built from TRBV5-1 and TRBJ1-6; TRBD1 is a possible D gene (5 bases). Trimming stripped 7 bases from V and 3 bases from J, with 14 bases between. The CDR3 totals 15 residues. CDR1 and CDR2 (germline): SGHRS, YFSETQ. The CDR3 region has the DNA TGCGCCAGCGGCCAGGGAGTCGGCTATAATTCACCCCTCCACTTT. Amino acid sequence: CASGQGVGYNSPLHF.

This clonotype was found many times. The chain recombines TRBV7-2 with TRBJ2-3; tentatively, D is TRBD2 (6 bases). The CDR3 runs to 15 residues. Germline assignment: CDR1 SGHTA and CDR2 FQGNSA. V lost 5 bases and J lost 3, with 15 bases in between. The CDR3 nucleotides read TGTGCCAGCAGCCGCTCGCGGGGCGGGACAGATACGCAGTATTTT. This gives the protein CASSRSRGGTDTQYF. The entire variable domain, with the rest obtained from reference TRBV7-2 and TRBJ2-3, is as follows: GAGVSQSPSNKVTEKGKDVELRCDPISGHTALYWYRQSLGQGLEFLIYFQGNSAPDKSGLPSDRFSAERTGGSVSTLTIQRTQQEDSAVYLCASSRSRGGTDTQYFGPGTRLTVL.

The chain is built from TRBV5-1 and TRBJ2-1, with no clear D. Germline V gives CDR1 SGHRS, CDR2 YFSETQ. V shed 4 bases and J shed 8 bases, with 16 bases lying between them. The CDR3 is made up of 14 amino acids. CDR3 sequence reads: CASSTTEISHEQFF. CDR3 DNA sequence: TGCGCCAGCAGCACGACCGAGATCTCCCATGAGCAGTTCTTC.

This clonotype was counted a few times. The J gene is TRBJ1-5, the V gene TRBV27; 7 nucleotides line up with TRBD1. Germline V gene lookup returns CDR1 MNHEY and CDR2 SMNVEV (reference sequence). Losses at the gene ends were 9 bases for V and 4 bases for J; bases not matched to a gene: 9. The CDR3 is 14 residues long. The DNA of the CDR3 is TGTGCCAGTAAACAGGGGTTCGGGAATCAGCCCCAGCATTTT. Protein product: CASKQGFGNQPQHF.

V usage is TRBV14 and J usage is TRBJ1-1, with 10 bases lining up with TRBD1. Germline-derived CDR1 and CDR2 are SGHDN and FVKESK. There are 15 residues in the CDR3. Trimming cost V 6 bases and J 4 bases; bases outside gene matches: 8. CDR3 loop: CASSLTGQGTTEAFF. CDR3 coding DNA: TGTGCCAGCAGTCTGACGGGACAGGGGACCACTGAAGCTTTCTTT.

The CDR3: CASSFFPGLGEAQYF. CDR3 DNA sequence: TGTGCCAGCAGTTTTTTCCCCGGACTCGGGGAGGCCCAGTACTTC. The chain employs TRBV27 and TRBJ2-5; a possible D gene is TRBD2 (6 bases). Trimming stripped 3 bases from V and 9 bases from J, with 20 bases between. The CDR3 runs 15 residues. Germline V lookup: CDR1 MNHEY, CDR2 SMNVEV (reference sequence).

The chain carries TRBV30 and TRBJ1-6; D is possibly TRBD1 (5 bases). In germline, CDR1 is GTSNPN, CDR2 SVGIG (reference sequence). V was shortened by 0 bases and J by 7 bases, with 10 bases between the two germline ends. The CDR3 is 14 amino acids. CDR3 sequence: CAWSVLGLNSPLHF. CDR3 in DNA: TGTGCCTGGAGTGTTTTGGGACTCAATTCACCCCTCCACTTT.